Reported below is one TCR beta chain. This clonotype showed up just a few times. This clone's antigen is unknown. No much larger clone is present one base from it, and per-base qualities are unavailable. The data are from a study of blood T cells in healthy people across ages (dated by TCRdb to 2013 to 2016). Study-level background: In model experiments, template switching captured roughly one uniquely barcoded TCR beta cDNA molecule for every two T cells. To track age-related changes in TCR beta repertoire diversity, the study relied on deep sequencing normalized with unique cDNA molecular identifiers. For two donors (one aged 18 to 30 and one aged 80 or older), the study analyzed two additional independent replicas of 1 million unique cDNA reads from the same blood draw. Four age groups were formed from the donors: young (average approximately 16 years), middle-aged (just under 40), aged (62) and long-lived (more than 75). What the study reported, not specific to this receptor: Total diversity estimates from one million sequenced T cells were considered lower bounds and underestimates. Compared with the aged group, more naive CD4+ T cells, fewer expanded clones and increased TCR diversity were shown by the long-lived group, suggesting age selection. Since profiling was done on bulk unsorted PBMCs, naive and antigen-experienced compartments could not be conclusively compared. Because donor CMV infection status was unknown, age-related changes in expanded clonotypes were potentially confounded. Observed TCR beta diversity per million T cells fell roughly linearly with age, and a significant reduction was already apparent by age roughly 40. A strong correlation was found between observed TCR beta diversity and the percentage of naive T cells measured by flow cytometry.

The donors were 40 or so Caucasian individuals from Russia, aged roughly 6 to 100 years, who were systemically healthy. Around 10 milliliters of peripheral blood were collected from each donor into EDTA-treated Vacutainer tubes. Ficoll-Paque density-gradient centrifugation was used to isolate PBMCs, with at least 7 million per sample. Total RNA, at least 5 micrograms per sample, was extracted from PBMCs with Trizol reagent. Naive CD45RAhigh/CD27high T cell percentages were measured by flow cytometry on a PBMC aliquot from every donor. The CDR3 sequence holds 15 residues, the cysteine and phenylalanine included. The entry retains the CDR3 DNA only, 45 bases that are in frame from base 1. Germline trimming: 6 bases from V, 3 bases from J; junction bases outside gene matches: 8. CDR1 MNHEY and CDR2 SVGEGT are derived from the germline V gene. The library was produced with 5' RACE. Sequencing instrument: Illumina HiSeq 2500. A second PCR of roughly 7 to 11 cycles was performed with a sample-barcoded 5' primer and a J-beta primer mix. A template-switch 5' adaptor carrying 12 random nucleotides introduced a unique molecular identifier onto each TCR beta cDNA molecule. Each sample yielded at least 2.5 million CDR3-containing paired-end reads. First-strand cDNA synthesis was performed from all RNA using the Mint cDNA synthesis kit, with priming by a TRBC-specific oligonucleotide. All cDNA was treated with uracil-DNA glycosylase and then went through a first 18-cycle PCR with the universal primers M1SS and BC2_uni_R. The authors processed their data as follows. For normalization, 1 million high-quality reads, each with a distinct molecular identifier, were randomly selected from each sample. Reads sharing molecular identifiers were discarded rather than binned into consensus sequences. MiTCR, set to a Q25 quality threshold and the strictest error-elimination algorithm, was used for CDR3 identification, clonotype clustering and error correction. A nonparametric unseen species model with Euler transformation was used to estimate a lower bound on total TCR beta diversity. The public reads were reprocessed in TCRdb via fastp at Q25 and MiXCR, keeping in-frame beta chains. Each entry is one CDR3 protein sequence, shown with its most common DNA and genes. The V and J calls were not made by the authors but by TCRdb's processing. This sample gives about 560,000 distinct CDR3 sequences in total; around a quarter of them show up just once. 3% to 4.5% of the sample goes to the ten largest clones.

These records were also assigned to another study, of T cells of mothers and their children. The second publication reports: Nine systemically healthy Caucasian individuals served as donors, namely three mothers together with their six children. cDNA synthesis consumed the entire amount of extracted RNA, loaded at 1.5 ug RNA in each 15 ul reaction. Sample barcodes and 2-4 random nucleotides were added via the M1S primer in the second PCR. Each mother yielded over 9.5 million TCR beta CDR3 reads and each child roughly 3.1 million reads. Thymic selection shapes the output of TCR recombination in a similar way in related and unrelated pairs, and inherited differences have a minor effect. Related mother-child pairs always showed normalized repertoire overlap that was slightly higher than in unrelated mother-child pairs, though the difference was never significant. With a sensitivity of about 100 clones per million clonotypes, no persistent microchimeric T cell clones were detected. In the study, deep NGS was used to compare the TCR beta repertoires of mothers and children, and features distinguishing related mother-child pairs from unrelated individuals were sought. Mothers averaged approximately 40 +/- 4 years of age and children averaged around 11 +/- 4 years. Libraries were sequenced on Illumina HiSeq 2000 with 100+100 nt paired-end reads after adapter ligation with NEBNext reagents. To prevent cross-contamination, the mother and child libraries were prepared a month apart and were sequenced in separate runs. Each donor had between 500,000 and 2,000,000 distinct TCR beta clonotypes identified. Naive TCR beta clonotypes were estimated from low-frequency clonotypes matched to each donor's FACS-determined naive share, without sorting.

The TCR comes from a boy between 2 and 10 years old in good health. Sequencing was done on a sample of blood. In this chain, TRBV6-2 or TRBV6-3 is recombined with TRBJ1-5; a stretch of 7 junction bases matches TRBD1. The DNA sequence is TGTGCCAGCAGAGAGACAGGGACCCCCAATCAGCCCCAGCATTTT. It specifies CASRETGTPNQPQHF.